This TCR beta chain was obtained from a study of blood T cells in healthy people across ages (dated by TCRdb to about 2015). About the investigation overall: In model experiments, template switching captured about one uniquely barcoded TCR beta cDNA molecule for every two T cells. The study measured age-related changes in TCR beta repertoire diversity using deep sequencing normalized with unique cDNA molecular identifiers. Donors were grouped into four age groups: young (average about 15 years), middle-aged (roughly 38), aged (around 60) and long-lived (82). Donors of different ages were randomly distributed across sequencing lanes to avoid experimental bias. Using the same blood draw, the study looked at two additional independent replicas of 1 million unique cDNA reads for two donors, one aged 18 to 30 and the other aged 80 or older. Paper-wide results and their limitations: Total diversity estimates from one million sequenced T cells were considered lower bounds and underestimates. As age increased, observed TCR beta diversity per million T cells dropped in a roughly linear way, and a significant reduction was already evident by age 40. Donor CMV infection status was unknown, potentially confounding age-related changes in expanded clonotypes. Bulk unsorted PBMC profiling prevented conclusive comparison of naive and antigen-experienced compartments. A strong correlation was found between observed TCR beta diversity and the percentage of naive T cells measured by flow cytometry. Compared with the aged group, more naive CD4+ T cells, fewer expanded clones and increased TCR diversity were shown by the long-lived group, suggesting age selection.

Systemically healthy Caucasian individuals from Russia, around 39 in total and aged roughly 6 to 100 years, were included as donors. Each donor gave ten milliliters of peripheral blood, drawn into EDTA-treated Vacutainer tubes. Ficoll-Paque density-gradient centrifugation was used to isolate PBMCs, with at least 6.5 million obtained per sample. Total RNA was extracted from PBMCs with Trizol reagent, with at least 6 micrograms obtained per sample. The percentages of naive CD45RAhigh/CD27high T cells were determined by flow cytometry on a PBMC aliquot from every donor. Points on this clonotype: Its antigen remains undetermined. No base quality information exists; no much larger clone differs at one position.

The germline V gene yields SGHRS for CDR1 and YFSETQ for CDR2. V sheds 3 bases and J sheds 0 bases, leaving 10 bases between their ends. The CDR3 holds 15 amino acids from the cysteine to the phenylalanine. Of the read, only the CDR3 DNA is kept; its 45 bases are in frame from base 1. The library was generated by 5' RACE. Sequenced on an Illumina HiSeq 2500. A second PCR of 7 to 11 cycles was run with a J-beta primer mix and a sample-barcoded 5' primer. A unique molecular identifier was introduced onto each TCR beta cDNA molecule by a template-switch 5' adaptor carrying 12 random nucleotides. Each sample yielded at least 2.5 million CDR3-containing paired-end reads. All of the RNA was converted into first-strand cDNA using the Mint cDNA synthesis kit, with a TRBC-specific oligonucleotide serving as the primer. Following uracil-DNA glycosylase treatment, all cDNA underwent a first 18-cycle PCR with the universal primers M1SS and BC2_uni_R. Concerning the study's data processing: For normalization, 1 million high-quality reads, each with a distinct molecular identifier, were randomly selected from each sample. Reads sharing molecular identifiers were discarded rather than binned into consensus sequences. MiTCR, set to a Q25 quality threshold and the strictest error-elimination algorithm, was used for CDR3 identification, clonotype clustering and error correction. A nonparametric unseen species model using Euler transformation provided a lower-bound estimate of total TCR beta diversity. TCRdb's own reprocessing of the public reads used fastp at Q25 and MiXCR and kept productive beta chains. For every CDR3 protein sequence, its rows merge into one entry that carries the most common genes and DNA. These V and J calls derive from TCRdb rather than the authors' analysis. Present in this sample are more than 700,000 distinct CDR3 sequences, about 48% of which were seen just once. About 38% of the sample lies in the top ten.

The specimen was blood. This sequence uses TRBV5-1 and TRBJ2-1, with no D gene named confidently. This clonotype originated in an elderly man in good health. In nucleotides, the sequence is TGCGCCAGCAGCTCGCGAACAGTCTCCTACAATGAGCAGTTCTTC. Its protein is CASSSRTVSYNEQFF.